The 24 T cell receptor beta chains given below trace back to one sample, sequenced in a study of sequential checkpoint blockade in melanoma. The treatment was: randomized to nivolumab then ipilimumab (arm A) or the reverse (arm B). Measured with immunoSEQ multiplex PCR; TCRdb has only the in-frame clones, and not every one. The sample has about 35,000 clones, 84% seen once. The input for sequencing was CD8+ T cells sorted from blood (inferred from file names), taken from a patient given nivolumab and ipilimumab in sequence. The source is a human donor with melanoma.

The chain carries TRBV4-1 and TRBJ2-3, with 10 positions matching TRBD1. V trimming: 1 base; J trimming: 4 bases; junction bases outside the gene matches: 8. This CDR3 is 17 amino acids long. Per germline, CDR1 MGHRA and CDR2 YSYEKL. CDR3 sequence reads: CASSQAVGQGVADTQYF. The CDR3 nucleotides read TGCGCCAGCAGCCAAGCTGTTGGACAGGGGGTGGCAGATACGCAGTATTTT.

The rearrangement uses TRBV7-6 and TRBJ2-3; TRBD2 is a possible D gene (5 bases). CDR1 is SGHVS, CDR2 FNYEAQ, per germline. Trimming cost V 1 base and J 0 bases, with 14 bases left between them. The CDR3 totals 17 residues. The CDR3, as DNA: TGTGCCAGCAGCTTAGACCGGCCCGTAGCGAGCACAGATACGCAGTATTTT. The encoded protein is CASSLDRPVASTDTQYF.

The chain recombines TRBV19 with TRBJ2-2, with 12 positions matching TRBD2. The germline V gene encodes CDR1 LNHDA and CDR2 SQIVND (reference sequence). V was pared by 5 bases and J by 4 bases, with 8 bases of the junction left unmatched. This CDR3 comprises 17 residues. The chain's CDR3 is CASSRTSGDYSTGELFF. The CDR3 DNA sequence: TGTGCCAGTAGTCGGACTAGCGGGGATTATAGCACCGGGGAGCTGTTTTTT.

The J gene is TRBJ2-7, the V gene TRBV19; 7 bases fit TRBD1. CDR1 and CDR2 from the germline V gene are LNHDA and SQIVND (reference sequence). Losses at the gene ends were 7 bases for V and 6 bases for J; bases not matched to a gene: 3. The CDR3 covers 11 residues. Written as DNA, the CDR3 is TGTGCCAGTACGAGGGACAGCGAGCAGTACTTC. This codes for CASTRDSEQYF.

This sequence joins TRBV28 and TRBJ1-2, with TRBD1 as a possible D gene (5 bases). CDR1 is MDHEN and CDR2 is SYDVKM in the germline V gene. The CDR3 is 15 amino acids. The V and J ends lost 5 bases and 1 base respectively, with 14 bases between them. The CDR3 reads CASSTRWGVNYGYTF. In DNA, the CDR3 is TGTGCCAGCAGTACCCGATGGGGCGTTAACTATGGCTACACCTTC.

Here the CDR3 reads CASSYWGGMETDTQYF. The CDR3 DNA sequence: TGTGCCAGCAGTTACTGGGGCGGTATGGAGACAGATACGCAGTATTTT. The rearrangement uses TRBV6-5 and TRBJ2-3, with D tentatively TRBD1 (5 bases). The CDR3 has 16 amino acids. V was trimmed by 1 base and J by 3 bases, leaving 14 bases between them. Germline V gene sequence: CDR1 MNHEY, CDR2 SVGAGI.

The chain combines TRBV4-1 with TRBJ2-2, with 7 positions matching TRBD1. V lost 2 bases, J lost 4 bases, and 4 bases stayed unmatched. Per germline, CDR1 MGHRA and CDR2 YSYEKL. The CDR3 consists of 15 residues. The CDR3 reads CASSQRAGGTGELFF. The CDR3 region has the DNA TGCGCCAGCAGCCAAAGGGCAGGGGGCACCGGGGAGCTGTTTTTT.

Notes on this clone: Other DNA sequences within the sample encode an identical CDR3. The rearrangement links TRBV6-5 to TRBJ2-5, with 7 bases matching TRBD1. The CDR3 consists of 14 residues. Trimming at V came to 5 bases and at J to 5 bases, leaving 8 bases not matched to a gene. The germline CDR1 and CDR2 sequences are MNHEY and SVGAGI. CDR3 in amino acids: CASSQLGGQETQYF. The CDR3 region has the DNA TGTGCCAGCAGTCAGCTAGGGGGACAGGAGACCCAGTACTTC.

The genes are TRBV4-1 and TRBJ1-2; D is perhaps TRBD1 (6 bases). V was clipped by 0 bases and J by 8 bases, with 16 bases between them. The CDR3 spans 15 residues. The germline gives CDR1 MGHRA, CDR2 YSYEKL. As DNA, the CDR3 is TGCGCCAGCAGCCAAGATACAGGGAGGGGAGGAGGCTACACCTTC. This sequence encodes CASSQDTGRGGGYTF.

The V gene is TRBV5-1, the J gene TRBJ1-1, with TRBD1 identical over 7 bases. Looked up from germline, CDR1 is SGHRS and CDR2 is YFSETQ. This CDR3 contains 15 residues. Losses at the gene ends were 0 bases for V and 1 base for J; bases not matched to a gene: 3. DNA of the CDR3: TGCGCCAGCAGCTTGGCCTCAGGGGGGAACACTGAAGCTTTCTTT. Encoded protein: CASSLASGGNTEAFF. The full variable domain, rest sourced from reference TRBV5-1 and TRBJ1-1, is KAGVTQTPRYLIKTRGQQVTLSCSPISGHRSVSWYQQTPGQGLQFLFEYFSETQRNKGNFPGRFSGRQFSNSRSEMNVSTLELGDSALYLCASSLASGGNTEAFFGQGTRLTVV.

The table lists this clone with a count of one. V is TRBV20-1 and J is TRBJ2-5, with TRBD2 matching over 7 bases. The ends lost 0 bases at V and 12 bases at J; junction bases unmatched: 4. CDR3 length: 11 residues. Germline V gives CDR1 DFQATT, CDR2 SNEGSKA (reference sequence). The CDR3 loop reads CSARDSGLEYF. CDR3 in DNA: TGCAGTGCTAGAGATTCAGGACTAGAGTACTTC.

The J gene is TRBJ2-5, the V gene TRBV6-5; the D gene is possibly TRBD1 (6 bases). The J call may not be correct, given that the DNA end is closer to TRBJ2-7. CDR1 is MNHEY and CDR2 is SVGAGI in the germline V gene. The CDR3 loop spans 14 amino acids. DNA for the CDR3: TGTGCCAGCAGCTCGGACAGCCAGTACTACGAGCAGTACTTC. Amino acids: CASSSDSQYYEQYF.

This clone was seen a few times. The rearrangement joins TRBV6-1 to TRBJ1-5, with D maybe TRBD1 (5 bases). The germline gives CDR1 MNHNS, CDR2 SASEGT. Trimming took 0 bases from V and 2 from J, leaving 8 bases between them. CDR3 length: 15 residues. The CDR3: CASSEAGGGNQPQHF. The DNA of the CDR3 is TGTGCCAGCAGTGAAGCAGGAGGGGGCAATCAGCCCCAGCATTTT.

The V call is TRBV11-2, the J call TRBJ2-1; D is uncertain. Germline V gene sequence: CDR1 SGHAT, CDR2 FQNNGV. V lost 1 base, J lost 1 base, and 8 bases lay in between. The CDR3 covers 15 residues. CDR3 sequence (DNA): TGTGCCAGCAGCTTAGCGGGTTGGTCCTACAATGAGCAGTTCTTC. Translated: CASSLAGWSYNEQFF.

The chain employs TRBV6-1 and TRBJ2-5, with 10 bases aligning to TRBD1. The J call is in doubt because the DNA end fits TRBJ2-7 better. The CDR3 is 12 residues long. Germline loops: CDR1 MNHNS, CDR2 SASEGT. CDR3 in DNA: TGTGCCAGTCGGACAGGGGGCTACGAGCAGTACTTC. This translates into CASRTGGYEQYF.

The V call is TRBV27, the J call TRBJ2-7; D is possibly TRBD1 (5 bases). Germline CDR1 MNHEY, CDR2 SMNVEV (reference sequence). The CDR3 consists of 13 residues. V was cut by 5 bases and J by 6 bases, with 14 bases left in between. The CDR3 is CASSLQPRGEQYF. CDR3 DNA sequence: TGTGCCAGCAGTCTCCAACCTAGGGGCGAGCAGTACTTC.

This chain uses TRBV18 with TRBJ2-1; 7 nucleotides agree with TRBD1. J was trimmed by 8 bases and V by 3 bases; bases with no gene match: 10. The CDR3 spans 15 residues. Per the germline V gene, CDR1 is KGHSH and CDR2 is LQKENI. DNA for the CDR3: TGTGCCAGCTCACCTACAGGGGCCCTAGGGGATGAGCAGTTCTTC. This translates into CASSPTGALGDEQFF.

This chain connects TRBV27 to TRBJ2-1; maybe TRBD2 (6 bases). The CDR3 runs to 15 residues. V was shortened by 4 bases and J by 1 base, with 11 bases between the two germline ends. Germline loops: CDR1 MNHEY, CDR2 SMNVEV (reference sequence). The CDR3 nucleotides read TGTGCCAGCAGTTGGGGACTGGCTTCCTACAATGAGCAGTTCTTC. This encodes CASSWGLASYNEQFF.

The rearrangement links TRBV27 to TRBJ2-7; D may be TRBD2 (6 bases). V lost 5 bases and J lost 0, with 11 bases in between. This CDR3 region has 14 residues. From germline, CDR1 is MNHEY and CDR2 SMNVEV (reference sequence). CDR3 in amino acids: CASSISSASYEQYF. For the CDR3, the DNA is TGTGCCAGCAGTATTTCTAGCGCCTCCTACGAGCAGTACTTC.

V and J are TRBV28 and TRBJ2-7; 11 bases are a match to TRBD2. Germline values: CDR1 MDHEN, CDR2 SYDVKM. The CDR3 is made up of 14 amino acids. Trimming removed 3 bases from V and 7 bases from J; junction bases left unmatched: 5. In DNA form, the CDR3 reads TGTGCCAGCAGTTTTGTAGCGGGAGGGTCGGAGCAGTACTTC. Translation: CASSFVAGGSEQYF.

This chain uses TRBV4-2 with TRBJ2-5; the D gene is possibly TRBD2 (7 bases). The CDR3 runs 15 residues. Trimming removed 0 bases from V and 5 bases from J, with 13 bases in between. Germline values: CDR1 LGHNA, CDR2 YNFKEQ. The CDR3 bases are TGTGCCAGCAGCCAAGAGGGGGGGGCGGGGGAGACCCAGTACTTC. Residues: CASSQEGGAGETQYF.

V and J are TRBV5-1 and TRBJ2-2, with TRBD1 matching 8 bases. The CDR3 covers 13 residues. CDR1 and CDR2 (germline): SGHRS, YFSETQ. Trimming cost V 3 bases and J 7 bases; bases outside gene matches: 2. CDR3 DNA sequence: TGCGCCAGCAGCTCGGACAGGGTCGGGGAGCTGTTTTTT. It translates to CASSSDRVGELFF.

The rearrangement joins TRBV11-3 to TRBJ2-7; 7 positions match TRBD1. V was clipped by 5 bases and J by 2 bases; unmatched bases: 6. The CDR3 sequence is 14 residues long. Germline V gene lookup returns CDR1 SGHNT and CDR2 YENEEA. CDR3 coding DNA: TGTGCCAGCAGCCCTAGGGACAGTCCCTACGAGCAGTACTTC. Protein product: CASSPRDSPYEQYF.

V usage is TRBV19 and J usage is TRBJ2-5, with 8 bases fitting TRBD1. The junction had 14 bases not matched to a gene; V was cut back by 0 bases and J by 2 bases. The CDR3 loop spans 19 amino acids. Germline assignment: CDR1 LNHDA and CDR2 SQIVND (reference sequence). CDR3 DNA sequence: TGTGCCAGTAGTATAGATACGACAGGGGAAAAGAAATGGCAAGAGACCCAGTACTTC. It translates to CASSIDTTGEKKWQETQYF.